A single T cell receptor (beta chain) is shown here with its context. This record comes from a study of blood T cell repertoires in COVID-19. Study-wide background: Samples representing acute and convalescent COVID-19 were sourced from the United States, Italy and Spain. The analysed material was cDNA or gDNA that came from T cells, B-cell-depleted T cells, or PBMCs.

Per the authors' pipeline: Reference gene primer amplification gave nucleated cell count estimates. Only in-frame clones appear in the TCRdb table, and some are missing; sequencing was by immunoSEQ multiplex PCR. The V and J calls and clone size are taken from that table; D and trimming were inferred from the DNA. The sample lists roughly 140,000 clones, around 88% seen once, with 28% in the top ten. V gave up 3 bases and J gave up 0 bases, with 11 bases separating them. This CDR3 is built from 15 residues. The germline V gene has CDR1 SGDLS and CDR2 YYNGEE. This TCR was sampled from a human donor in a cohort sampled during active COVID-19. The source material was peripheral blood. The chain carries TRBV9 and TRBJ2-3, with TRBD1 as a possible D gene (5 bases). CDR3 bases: TGTGCCAGCAGCGAGAAGGGGTACAGCACAGATACGCAGTATTTT. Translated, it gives CASSEKGYSTDTQYF.